Listed below are T cell receptor beta chains from one sample, sequenced in a study of T cells in localized non-small cell lung cancer. The protocol was immunoSEQ multiplex PCR, while the TCRdb copy is restricted to in-frame clones and leaves out a portion. The sample yields about 31,000 clones, 89% seen once. Sequences were derived from peripheral blood, sampled before any cancer treatment. These receptors were taken from a woman aged 35 to 69 with stage I lung adenocarcinoma. The CDR3 runs from the conserved cysteine through the conserved F or W. The order of the fields is D gene, J gene, clone size, V gene, CDR3 DNA, CDR3 protein. D genes are given only for firm matches. For some rows the clone size is stated as once, few or many, or as a class when expanded; others skip it.

TRBD1 TRBJ2-7 - TRBV11-2 TGTGCCAGCAGTCCTGGGACAGCGAATCTTTTCACCTACGAGCAGTACTTC CASSPGTANLFTYEQYF
- TRBJ2-6 few TRBV7-3 TGTGCCAGCAGCCGAGAGTCAGGGTCTACTGGGGCCAACGTCCTGACTTTC CASSRESGSTGANVLTF
- TRBJ2-6 - TRBV6-5 TGTGCCAGCAGTCGGGTTGGGGCCAACGTCCTGACTTTC CASSRVGANVLTF
- TRBJ1-2 - TRBV29-1 TGCAGCGTTGACAAGGGGAACAACTATGGCTACACCTTC CSVDKGNNYGYTF
TRBD1 TRBJ2-7 - TRBV2 TGTGCCAGCAGTTGGGACAGTCCCTACGAGCAGTACTTC CASSWDSPYEQYF
- TRBJ2-1 once TRBV29-1 TGCAGCGTATCCGTTTCGGGCAATGAGCAGTTCTTC CSVSVSGNEQFF
- TRBJ2-3 - TRBV28 TGTGCCAGCAGTGCGGGCAGGGGGGCCACAGATACGCAGTATTTT CASSAGRGATDTQYF
- TRBJ1-6 once TRBV4-1 TGCGCCAGCAGCCAAGACAGGAGCTCCTATAATTCACCCCTCCACTTT CASSQDRSSYNSPLHF
TRBD1 TRBJ1-4 - TRBV28 TGTGCCAGCAGTTATCAGGGGGCTTCAACTAATGAAAAACTGTTTTTT CASSYQGASTNEKLFF
- TRBJ1-5 once TRBV6-5 TGTGCCAGCAGCCTTACAAGGCAGGGCAATCAGCCCCAGCATTTT CASSLTRQGNQPQHF
TRBD1 TRBJ2-7 - TRBV30 TGTGCCTGGGAGCCGGGACAGAACTACGAGCAGTACTTC CAWEPGQNYEQYF
- TRBJ2-4 once TRBV7-9 TGTGCCAGCAGCTTGACCCAGTCGGATGGAAACATTCAGTACTTC CASSLTQSDGNIQYF
TRBD1 TRBJ2-3 - TRBV5-5 TGTGCCAGCAGCTTGCGCCCAGGGACAGCTAGCACAGATACGCAGTATTTT CASSLRPGTASTDTQYF
TRBD2 TRBJ2-2 - TRBV5-1 TGCGCCAGCAGGGGGGCAGTAGCGGGAGACCCCGGGGAGCTGTTTTTT CASRGAVAGDPGELFF
- TRBJ1-1 - TRBV28 TGTGCCAGCAGTTTACAAGCAGGGATAATTTTTGAAGCTTTCTTT CASSLQAGIIFEAFF
- TRBJ1-5 - TRBV2 TGTGCCAGCAGTGAAGGGACAGTTAGCAATCAGCCCCAGCATTTT CASSEGTVSNQPQHF
TRBD1 TRBJ2-7 - TRBV14 TGTGCCAGCAGCCAAGACCAGGACAGGGGCAGCTCCCAGCAGTACTTC CASSQDQDRGSSQQYF
- TRBJ1-5 - TRBV19 TGTGCCAGTAGTGTCCAGGGGTTTTTGGCTAGTCAGCCCCAGCATTTT CASSVQGFLASQPQHF
- TRBJ2-7 - TRBV19 TGTGCCAGTATGGGGGATTCCTACGAGCAGTACTTC CASMGDSYEQYF
- TRBJ1-6 - TRBV27 TGTGCCAGCAGTTTTTTGGGATATAATTCACCCCTCCACTTT CASSFLGYNSPLHF
TRBD2 TRBJ2-3 - TRBV2 TGTGCCAGCAGTACTAGGACTAGCGGGGTCCCTATGGATACGCAGTATTTT CASSTRTSGVPMDTQYF
- TRBJ2-2 - TRBV5-6 TGTGCCAGCAGCTTGTTAGACGGTCGGGTCACCGGGGAGCTGTTTTTT CASSLLDGRVTGELFF
- TRBJ2-2 once TRBV27 TGTGCCAGCAGTCCAACAGGGCCCGGGGAGCTGTTTTTT CASSPTGPGELFF
TRBD1 TRBJ1-2 - TRBV18 TGTGCCAGCTCACTACGGACAGGGGGCGCGGATGGCTACACCTTC CASSLRTGGADGYTF
TRBD1 TRBJ1-2 - TRBV19 TGTGCCAGCCGAGACAGGGGGCATTCCTATGGCTACACCTTC CASRDRGHSYGYTF
- TRBJ1-1 - TRBV9 TGTGCCAGCAGCGAGGGGGGGAGCACTGAAGCTTTCTTT CASSEGGSTEAFF
- TRBJ2-7 - TRBV5-1 TGCGCCAGCAGCTTTGGATTCCGACAGAGCTCCTACGAGCAGTACTTC CASSFGFRQSSYEQYF
- TRBJ1-4 once TRBV19 TGTGCCAGTAGTAAAGACAAAGCTAATGAAAAACTGTTTTTT CASSKDKANEKLFF
- TRBJ2-3 - TRBV19 TGTGCCAGTAGACCTTCCCCGACGAACACAGATACGCAGTATTTT CASRPSPTNTDTQYF
- TRBJ2-7 - TRBV5-7 TGTGCCAGCAGCTTGGCCGCAGGGCTAACCTCCTACGAGCAGTACTTC CASSLAAGLTSYEQYF